The following is a T cell receptor beta chain sequence with its context. What it binds is not known. A much larger clonotype is one base distant, so this may be a read error. The entry originates in a study of T cells in Graves' hyperthyroidism and ophthalmopathy. Study-wide background: Blood was drawn when the patient was first diagnosed and still untreated. The study's findings and limits: Blood shared most expanded thyroid clonotypes above 0.001.

Amplified regions were TCR beta CDR3 sequences from RNA transcripts. Researchers ran a first-round RT-PCR on the TCR CDR3 using the HTBI primer set. Each CDR3 protein is one row after TCRdb ran MiXCR on the multiplex PCR reads. The data contain 300,000 to 500,000 distinct CDR3 sequences, about 16% of them singletons. Germline CDR1 DFQATT, CDR2 SNEGSKA (reference sequence). There are 14 residues in the CDR3. Sequenced: blood. This clonotype originated in a woman in her thirties with Graves' hyperthyroidism. V and J are TRBV20-1 and TRBJ2-1; 10 nucleotides agree with TRBD2. The J call may be wrong; the DNA end is better matched by TRBJ2-7. CDR3 protein: CSAGGTSDYNEQYF. CDR3 nucleotide sequence: TGCAGTGCCGGAGGGACTAGCGACTACAATGAGCAGTACTTC.